This T cell receptor beta chain was profiled in a study of T-cell memory formation after mild COVID-19. Study-level information: Clustering of TCRs was largely donor specific. Study-level points and caveats: Clones contracting over day 15 to 85 were CD4/CD8 balanced, with later expanders leaning CD4+. That cross-reactive memory joined was suggested by some responding clones appearing in pre-infection memory.

Details on this clonotype: Its antigen remains unidentified.

Researchers used 5'RACE with constant-segment primers to make TCR alpha and TCR beta cDNA libraries that carry sample barcodes and UMIs. Using its own MiXCR run on the 5' RACE reads, TCRdb lists one record per CDR3 protein. Among around 440,000 distinct CDR3 sequences, 15% to 20% were seen once, and the ten largest hold 9% to 15%. Sequenced input: PBMCs or a T cell subset sorted from them (not recorded which). This sequence originates from an adult woman who had mild COVID-19 (a few samples of this study predate the infection). Cell type and time point are not known.

CDR3 in amino acids: CASSLSGAGHTGELFF. The CDR3 coding sequence is TGTGCCAGCAGCCTATCGGGGGCCGGGCACACCGGGGAGCTGTTTTTT. V is TRBV11-3 and J is TRBJ2-2; D could derive from TRBD1 or TRBD2 (6 bases each). This CDR3 comprises 16 residues. The germline gives CDR1 SGHNT, CDR2 YENEEA. V was trimmed by 5 bases and J by 3 bases, leaving 16 bases between them.